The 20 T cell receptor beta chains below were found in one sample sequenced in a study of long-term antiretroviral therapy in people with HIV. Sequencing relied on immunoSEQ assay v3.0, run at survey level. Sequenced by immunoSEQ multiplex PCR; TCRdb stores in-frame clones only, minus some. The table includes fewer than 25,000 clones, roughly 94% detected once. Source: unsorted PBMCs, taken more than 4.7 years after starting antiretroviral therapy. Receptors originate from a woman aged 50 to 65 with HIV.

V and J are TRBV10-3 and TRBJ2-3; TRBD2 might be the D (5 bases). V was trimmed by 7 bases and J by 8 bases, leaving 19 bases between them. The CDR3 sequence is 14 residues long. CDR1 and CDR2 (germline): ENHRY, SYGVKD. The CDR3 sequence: CAINRTPESGTQYF. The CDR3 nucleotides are TGTGCCATCAATAGGACTCCCGAGTCGGGTACGCAGTATTTT.

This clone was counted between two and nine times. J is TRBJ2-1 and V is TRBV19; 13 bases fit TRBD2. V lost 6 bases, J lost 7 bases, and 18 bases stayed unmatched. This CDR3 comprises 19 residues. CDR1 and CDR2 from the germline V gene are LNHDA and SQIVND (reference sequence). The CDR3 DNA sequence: TGTGCCAGTAGCTCCTCCGCTTCCCGGACTAGCGGGAGAGGTAATGAGCAGTTCTTC. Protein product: CASSSSASRTSGRGNEQFF.

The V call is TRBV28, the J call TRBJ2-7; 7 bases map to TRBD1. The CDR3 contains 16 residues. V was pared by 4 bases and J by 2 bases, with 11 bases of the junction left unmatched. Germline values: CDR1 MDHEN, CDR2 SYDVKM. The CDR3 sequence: CASSSLRTGVTYEQYF. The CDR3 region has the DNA TGTGCCAGCAGTTCTCTACGGACAGGAGTAACCTACGAGCAGTACTTC.

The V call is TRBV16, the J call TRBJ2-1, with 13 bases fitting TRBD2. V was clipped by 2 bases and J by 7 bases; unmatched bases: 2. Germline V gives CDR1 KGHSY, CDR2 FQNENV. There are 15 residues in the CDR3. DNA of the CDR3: TGTGCCAGCAGCCAAGGACTAGCGGGAGCTAATGAGCAGTTCTTC. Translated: CASSQGLAGANEQFF.

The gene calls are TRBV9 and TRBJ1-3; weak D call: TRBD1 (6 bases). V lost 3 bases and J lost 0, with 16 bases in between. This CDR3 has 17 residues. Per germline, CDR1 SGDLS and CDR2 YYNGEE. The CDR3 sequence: CASSEGGVLNSGNTIYF. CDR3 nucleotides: TGTGCCAGCAGCGAGGGGGGAGTGTTGAACTCTGGAAACACCATATATTTT. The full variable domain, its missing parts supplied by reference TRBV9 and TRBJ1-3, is DSGVTQTPKHLITATGQRVTLRCSPRSGDLSVYWYQQSLDQGLQFLIQYYNGEERAKGNILERFSAQQFPDLHSELNLSSLELGDSALYFCASSEGGVLNSGNTIYFGEGSWLTVV.

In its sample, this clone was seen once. Here the CDR3 DNA reads TGTGCCAGCAGCTTGGAGGGCTACGAGCAGTACTTC. Translated: CASSLEGYEQYF. This chain connects TRBV5-4 to TRBJ2-7, with D hard to call. Germline CDR1 and CDR2: SGHNT and YYREEE (reference sequence). Deletions cut 0 bases from V and 3 bases from J, with 4 bases between. The CDR3 extends over 12 amino acids.

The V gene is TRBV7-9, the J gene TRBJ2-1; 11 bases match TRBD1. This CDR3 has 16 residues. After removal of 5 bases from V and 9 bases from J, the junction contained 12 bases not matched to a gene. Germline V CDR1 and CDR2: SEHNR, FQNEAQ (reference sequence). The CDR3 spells CASSLYAGQGAAEQFF. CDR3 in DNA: TGTGCCAGCAGCCTCTATGCTGGACAGGGGGCCGCTGAGCAGTTCTTC.

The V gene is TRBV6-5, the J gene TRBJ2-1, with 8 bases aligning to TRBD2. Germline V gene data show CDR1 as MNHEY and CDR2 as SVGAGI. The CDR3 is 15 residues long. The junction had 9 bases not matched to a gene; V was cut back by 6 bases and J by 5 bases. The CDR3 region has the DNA TGTGCCAGCAGCGAGGGACTAGAAGGCAACAATGAGCAGTTCTTC. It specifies CASSEGLEGNNEQFF.

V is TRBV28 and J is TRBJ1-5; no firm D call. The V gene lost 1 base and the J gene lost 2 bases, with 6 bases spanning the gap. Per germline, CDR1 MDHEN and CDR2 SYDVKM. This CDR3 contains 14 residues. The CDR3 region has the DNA TGTGCCAGCAGTTTATCCCAGGGCAATCAGCCCCAGCATTTT. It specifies CASSLSQGNQPQHF.

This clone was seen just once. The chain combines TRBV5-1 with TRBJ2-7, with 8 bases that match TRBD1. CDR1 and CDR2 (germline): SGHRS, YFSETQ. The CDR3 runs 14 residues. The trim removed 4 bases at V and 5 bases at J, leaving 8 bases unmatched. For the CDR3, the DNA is TGCGCCAGCAGCATACCGGGACAGGAGGACGAGCAGTACTTC. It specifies CASSIPGQEDEQYF. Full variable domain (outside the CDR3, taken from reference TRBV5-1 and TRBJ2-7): KAGVTQTPRYLIKTRGQQVTLSCSPISGHRSVSWYQQTPGQGLQFLFEYFSETQRNKGNFPGRFSGRQFSNSRSEMNVSTLELGDSALYLCASSIPGQEDEQYFGPGTRLTVT.

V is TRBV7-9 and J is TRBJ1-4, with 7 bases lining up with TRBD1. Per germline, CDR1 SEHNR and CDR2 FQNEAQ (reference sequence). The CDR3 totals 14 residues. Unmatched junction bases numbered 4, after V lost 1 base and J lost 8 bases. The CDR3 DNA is TGTGCCAGCAGCTTAGGACAGGGCTGGGAAAAACTGTTTTTT. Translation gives CASSLGQGWEKLFF. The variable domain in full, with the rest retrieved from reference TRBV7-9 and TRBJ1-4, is DTGVSQNPRHKITKRGQNVTFRCDPISEHNRLYWYRQTLGQGPEFLTYFQNEAQLEKSRLLSDRFSAERPKGSFSTLEIQRTEQGDSAMYLCASSLGQGWEKLFFGSGTQLSVL.

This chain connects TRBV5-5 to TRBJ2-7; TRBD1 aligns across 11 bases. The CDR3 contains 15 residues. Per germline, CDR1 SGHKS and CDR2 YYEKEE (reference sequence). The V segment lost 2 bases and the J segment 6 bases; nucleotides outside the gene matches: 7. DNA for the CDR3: TGTGCCAGCAGCTTCTCTAGGACAGGGGGCGTCGAGCAGTACTTC. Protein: CASSFSRTGGVEQYF. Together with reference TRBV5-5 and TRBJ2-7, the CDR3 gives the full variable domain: DAGVTQSPTHLIKTRGQQVTLRCSPISGHKSVSWYQQVLGQGPQFIFQYYEKEERGRGNFPDRFSARQFPNYSSELNVNALLLGDSALYLCASSFSRTGGVEQYFGPGTRLTVT.

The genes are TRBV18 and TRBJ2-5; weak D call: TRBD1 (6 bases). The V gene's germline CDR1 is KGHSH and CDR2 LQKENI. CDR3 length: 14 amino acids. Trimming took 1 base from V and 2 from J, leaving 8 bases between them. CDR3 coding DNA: TGTGCCAGCTCACCACGGACAGCTCAAGAGACCCAGTACTTC. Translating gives CASSPRTAQETQYF. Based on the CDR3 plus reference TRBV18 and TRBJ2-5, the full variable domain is NAGVMQNPRHLVRRRGQEARLRCSPMKGHSHVYWYRQLPEEGLKFMVYLQKENIIDESGMPKERFSAEFPKEGPSILRIQQVVRGDSAAYFCASSPRTAQETQYFGPGTRLLVL.

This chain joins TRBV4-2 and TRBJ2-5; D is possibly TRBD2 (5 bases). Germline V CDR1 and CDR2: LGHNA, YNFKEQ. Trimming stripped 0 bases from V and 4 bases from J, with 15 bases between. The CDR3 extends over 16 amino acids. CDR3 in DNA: TGTGCCAGCAGCCAAGATCCCGGACTTGCGGGAGAGACCCAGTACTTC. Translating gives CASSQDPGLAGETQYF.

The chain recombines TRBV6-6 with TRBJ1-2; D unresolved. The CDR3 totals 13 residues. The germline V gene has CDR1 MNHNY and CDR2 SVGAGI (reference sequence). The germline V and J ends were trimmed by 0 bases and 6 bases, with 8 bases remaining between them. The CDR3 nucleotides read TGTGCCAGCAGTTACTCGTCGGGTGATGGCTACACCTTC. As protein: CASSYSSGDGYTF.

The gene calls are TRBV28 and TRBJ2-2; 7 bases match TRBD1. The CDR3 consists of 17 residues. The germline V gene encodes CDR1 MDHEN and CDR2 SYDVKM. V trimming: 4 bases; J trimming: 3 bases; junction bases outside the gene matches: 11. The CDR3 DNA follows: TGTGCCAGCAGTTCCTCGACCCGACAGGGTTACACCGGGGAGCTGTTTTTT. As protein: CASSSSTRQGYTGELFF.

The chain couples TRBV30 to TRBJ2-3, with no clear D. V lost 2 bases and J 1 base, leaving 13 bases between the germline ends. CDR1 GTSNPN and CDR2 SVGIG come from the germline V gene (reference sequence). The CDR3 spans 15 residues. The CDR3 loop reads CAWSYGASGTDTQYF. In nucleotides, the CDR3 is TGTGCCTGGAGTTACGGAGCGAGCGGCACAGATACGCAGTATTTT.

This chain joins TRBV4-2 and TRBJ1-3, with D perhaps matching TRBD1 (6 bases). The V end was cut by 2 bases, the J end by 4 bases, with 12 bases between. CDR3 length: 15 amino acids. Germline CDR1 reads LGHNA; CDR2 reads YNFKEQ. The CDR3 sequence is CASSQLQGGGNTIYF. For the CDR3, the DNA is TGTGCCAGCAGCCAACTACAGGGAGGCGGAAACACCATATATTTT.

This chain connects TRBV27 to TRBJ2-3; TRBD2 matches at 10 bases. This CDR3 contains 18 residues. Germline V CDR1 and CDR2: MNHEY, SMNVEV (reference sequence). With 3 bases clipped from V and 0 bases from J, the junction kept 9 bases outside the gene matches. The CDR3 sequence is CASSFEAGGPSSTDTQYF. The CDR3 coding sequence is TGTGCCAGCAGTTTTGAAGCGGGAGGGCCCTCTAGCACAGATACGCAGTATTTT.

Here the CDR3 reads CASSLRGANQPQHF. DNA for the CDR3: TGTGCCAGCAGCCTCAGGGGTGCCAATCAGCCCCAGCATTTT. The chain links TRBV6-1 to TRBJ1-5; TRBD1 is a possible D gene (6 bases). V lost 6 bases and J lost 3, with 12 bases in between. CDR1 and CDR2 from the germline V gene are MNHNS and SASEGT. The CDR3 has 14 residues.